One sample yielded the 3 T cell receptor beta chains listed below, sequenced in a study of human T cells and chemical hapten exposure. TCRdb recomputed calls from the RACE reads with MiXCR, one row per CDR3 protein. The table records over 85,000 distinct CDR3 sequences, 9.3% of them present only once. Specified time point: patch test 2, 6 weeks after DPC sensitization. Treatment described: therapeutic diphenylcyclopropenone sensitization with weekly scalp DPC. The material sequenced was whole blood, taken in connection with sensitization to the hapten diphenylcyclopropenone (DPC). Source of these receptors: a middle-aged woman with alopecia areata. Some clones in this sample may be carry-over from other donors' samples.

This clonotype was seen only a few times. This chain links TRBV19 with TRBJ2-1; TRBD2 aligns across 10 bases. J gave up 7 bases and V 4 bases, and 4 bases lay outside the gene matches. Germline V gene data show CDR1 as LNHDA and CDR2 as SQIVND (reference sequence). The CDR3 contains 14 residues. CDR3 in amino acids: CASSTGLAENEQFF. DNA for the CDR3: TGTGCCAGTAGTACTGGACTAGCGGAGAATGAGCAGTTCTTC.

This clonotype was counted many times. The CDR3 protein is CSGPNTEAFF. Here the CDR3 DNA reads TGCAGTGGCCCTAACACTGAAGCTTTCTTT. This rearrangement joins TRBV20-1 to TRBJ1-1, with D unresolved. There are 10 residues in the CDR3. V was cut by 7 bases and J by 2 bases, with 5 bases left in between. Looked up from germline, CDR1 is DFQATT and CDR2 is SNEGSKA (reference sequence).

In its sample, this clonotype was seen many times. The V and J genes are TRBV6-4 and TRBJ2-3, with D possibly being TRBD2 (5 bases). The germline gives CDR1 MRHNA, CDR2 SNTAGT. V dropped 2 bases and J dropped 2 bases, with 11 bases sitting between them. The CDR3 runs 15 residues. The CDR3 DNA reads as TGTGCCAGCAGTGACCGAGGGCAGATCACAGATACGCAGTATTTT. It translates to CASSDRGQITDTQYF.